This entry concerns a single TCR beta chain. Using immunoSEQ multiplex PCR, the repertoire was profiled, and TCRdb retains in-frame clones only, with some absent. Counted here are about 100,000 clones, around 96% occurring once; the ten biggest clones make up 0.2% to 0.25%. The data were taken from a study of technical replicates of blood from a few donors. The CDR3 contains 12 residues. Per germline, CDR1 SEHNR and CDR2 FQNEAQ (reference sequence). V was trimmed by 1 base and J by 3 bases, leaving 4 bases between them. Sequencing input: T cells isolated from PBMCs. This TCR derives from a human donor in good health. J is TRBJ2-7 and V is TRBV7-9; D call uncertain. The CDR3 is CASSLGSYEQYF. The CDR3 region has the DNA TGTGCCAGCAGCTTAGGTAGCTACGAGCAGTACTTC.